The 19 T cell receptor beta chains below were found in one sample sequenced in a study of T cells in Graves' hyperthyroidism and ophthalmopathy. What was amplified from RNA transcripts were TCR beta CDR3 regions. HTBI primers drove first-round RT-PCR of the TCR CDR3. TCRdb redid the calling of the multiplex PCR reads with MiXCR, one entry per CDR3 protein. The repertoire consists of about 410,000 distinct CDR3 sequences, with under 15% occurring once and the leading ten covering roughly 13%. Sequencing used blood. Receptors were obtained from a man younger than 35 with Graves' ophthalmopathy.

This clonotype was seen at least ten times. This rearrangement joins TRBV2 to TRBJ2-6; D unclear. Trimming pared 7 bases from V and 1 base from J, leaving 23 bases between. Per germline, CDR1 SNHLY and CDR2 FYNNEI. This CDR3 region has 19 residues. The CDR3 reads CASIRQATSPGSGANVLTF. CDR3 coding DNA: TGTGCCAGCATTAGGCAGGCAACTTCCCCCGGGTCTGGGGCCAACGTCCTGACTTTC.

In its sample, this clonotype was seen a few times. The V call is TRBV11-3, the J call TRBJ1-1; 9 bases agree with TRBD1. J gave up 3 bases and V 4 bases, and 6 bases lay outside the gene matches. Per germline, CDR1 SGHNT and CDR2 YENEEA. The CDR3 consists of 15 residues. Here the CDR3 reads CASSSQGAFDTEAFF. The CDR3 region has the DNA TGTGCCAGCAGCTCACAGGGGGCTTTCGACACTGAAGCTTTCTTT.

The V gene is TRBV24-1, the J gene TRBJ2-1; D is possibly TRBD2 (6 bases). Germline V gene lookup returns CDR1 KGHDR and CDR2 SFDVKD. V lost 0 bases and J lost 4, with 15 bases in between. The CDR3 runs 17 residues. CDR3 DNA sequence: TGTGCCACCAGTGATTTGCGTGGCGGGATTGGTTACAATGAGCAGTTCTTC. It yields the protein CATSDLRGGIGYNEQFF.

The genes are TRBV10-2 and TRBJ2-5, with 9 bases fitting TRBD2. Germline CDR1 reads WSHSY; CDR2 reads SAAADI. Trimming removed 3 bases from V and 1 base from J; junction bases left unmatched: 6. The CDR3 spans 16 residues. The CDR3 nucleotides read TGCGCCAGCAGTGAACCGACTAGCGGAAGCCAAGAGACCCAGTACTTC. Its protein is CASSEPTSGSQETQYF.

There are a few counts of this clonotype. This chain links TRBV6-6 with TRBJ1-2; perhaps TRBD1 as D (6 bases). Germline V CDR1 and CDR2: MNHNY, SVGAGI (reference sequence). CDR3 length: 16 amino acids. Trimming took 0 bases from V and 2 from J, leaving 13 bases between them. The CDR3, as DNA: TGTGCCAGCAGTTACTCAACCCAGGGGCTCAACTATGGCTACACCTTC. The encoded protein is CASSYSTQGLNYGYTF.

This clonotype was seen ten or more times. The chain carries TRBV11-3 and TRBJ2-7, with D possibly being TRBD1 (6 bases). CDR3 size: 14 residues. The ends were cut back, 5 bases at V and 2 bases at J, with 13 bases in the middle. The germline V gene has CDR1 SGHNT and CDR2 YENEEA. CDR3 coding DNA: TGTGCCAGCAGCACCCGGGACAAGACCTACGAGCAGTACTTC. It specifies CASSTRDKTYEQYF.

There are many counts of this clonotype. The chain is built from TRBV12-3 or TRBV12-4 and TRBJ2-7; TRBD1 agrees at 9 bases. Trimming took 6 bases from V and 4 from J; bases not matched to a gene: 7. CDR3 length equals 14 residues. CDR3 amino acids: CASRARDRAYEQYF. The CDR3 region has the DNA TGTGCCAGCAGGGCCCGGGACAGGGCGTACGAGCAGTACTTC.

This chain connects TRBV19 to TRBJ2-7; possible D gene TRBD1, 5 bases. In germline, CDR1 is LNHDA, CDR2 SQIVND (reference sequence). This CDR3 comprises 15 residues. Trimming took off 3 bases at V and 2 bases at J, with 14 bases between the two ends. The CDR3 is CASSIATDNPYEQYF. CDR3 sequence (DNA): TGTGCCAGTAGTATTGCGACAGATAATCCCTACGAGCAGTACTTC. Variable domain in full (rest from reference TRBV19 and TRBJ2-7): DGGITQSPKYLFRKEGQNVTLSCEQNLNHDAMYWYRQDPGQGLRLIYYSQIVNDFQKGDIAEGYSVSREKKESFPLTVTSAQKNPTAFYLCASSIATDNPYEQYFGPGTRLTVT.

This clonotype was seen repeatedly, ten times or more. The genes are TRBV3-1 and TRBJ1-2; weak D call: TRBD1 (5 bases). The CDR3 totals 15 residues. V was cut by 1 base and J by 4 bases, with 13 bases left in between. Per germline, CDR1 LGHDT and CDR2 YNNKEL (reference sequence). CDR3 nucleotides: TGTGCCAGCAGCCAAGGTTACCAGGGCGGCTATGGCTACACCTTC. Translated: CASSQGYQGGYGYTF.

In its sample, this clonotype was seen many times. The chain recombines TRBV11-2 with TRBJ2-3, with 11 bases aligning to TRBD2. V gave up 5 bases and J gave up 0 bases; unmatched junction bases: 10. The CDR3 is 18 residues long. Looked up from germline, CDR1 is SGHAT and CDR2 is FQNNGV. CDR3: CASSHGTSGFMSTDTQYF. The CDR3 nucleotides are TGTGCCAGCAGCCACGGGACTAGCGGATTTATGAGCACAGATACGCAGTATTTT.

This clonotype was counted a few times. The rearrangement uses TRBV30 and TRBJ1-2; 12 bases agree with TRBD1. The CDR3 spans 16 residues. The V gene's germline CDR1 is GTSNPN and CDR2 SVGIG (reference sequence). V dropped 2 bases and J dropped 4; count of bases not matched to a gene: 8. Here the CDR3 DNA reads TGTGCCTGGAGTCGCGTGGGACAGGGGGCTGGCTATGGCTACACCTTC. Translated, it gives CAWSRVGQGAGYGYTF.

Of note for this clonotype: A much larger clone sits a single nucleotide away, making a read error possible. No conserved phenylalanine or tryptophan ends this CDR3, so it is likely a read error. The V and J genes are TRBV7-8 and TRBJ2-7, with D perhaps matching TRBD1 or TRBD2 (6 bases each). Between the trimmed V and J ends, which lost 5 bases and 2 bases, there was a span of 22 bases. The CDR3 spans 17 residues. The germline V gene has CDR1 SGHVS and CDR2 FQNEAQ. This CDR3 is CASSPEGGQGPTYEQYL. The CDR3 DNA reads TGTGCCAGCAGCCCCGAGGGGGGTCAGGGACCTACCTACGAGCAGTACCTC.

This clonotype appeared many times. The V call is TRBV11-2, the J call TRBJ2-3, with D perhaps given as TRBD1 or TRBD2 (6 bases each). With 2 bases removed from V and 3 bases from J, the gap between germline ends came to 12 bases. This CDR3 region has 15 residues. The germline gives CDR1 SGHAT, CDR2 FQNNGV. The CDR3 nucleotides are TGTGCCAGCAGCTTACAGGGGCGGGGAACAGATACGCAGTATTTT. Translated, it gives CASSLQGRGTDTQYF.

The V call is TRBV28, the J call TRBJ1-5, with TRBD1 identical over 7 bases. CDR3 length: 14 residues. V lost 7 bases, J lost 3 bases, and 6 bases stayed unmatched. The germline V gene has CDR1 MDHEN and CDR2 SYDVKM. The CDR3 spells CASTLGQLNQPQHF. The CDR3 DNA reads TGTGCCAGCACCTTGGGACAGCTCAATCAGCCCCAGCATTTT.

This clonotype has a count of ten or more. The chain carries TRBV28 and TRBJ2-1; D is unresolved. V lost 7 bases, J lost 0 bases, and 13 bases lay in between. The CDR3 contains 15 residues. Germline V lookup: CDR1 MDHEN, CDR2 SYDVKM. The DNA of the CDR3 is TGTGCCAGCACCCCCGAGGAGAGCTCCTACAATGAGCAGTTCTTC. Its protein product is CASTPEESSYNEQFF.

This clonotype was recorded a few times. As DNA, the CDR3 is TGTGCCAGCAGTGAAGAGGGCAGGTTTCGGGATACGCAGTATTTT. Protein: CASSEEGRFRDTQYF. This chain joins TRBV6-1 and TRBJ2-3; D is uncertain. Germline V gene data show CDR1 as MNHNS and CDR2 as SASEGT. The V gene lost 1 base and the J gene lost 6 bases, with 14 bases spanning the gap. The CDR3 has 15 residues.

Points on this clonotype: A single base separates this from a much larger clone, so it may be a read error. The V and J genes are TRBV10-2 and TRBJ2-1; D gene ambiguous. Trimming shortened V by 8 bases and J by 2 bases, and 13 bases separated the two germline ends. Germline-derived CDR1 and CDR2 are WSHSY and SAAADI. The CDR3 totals 14 residues. CDR3 protein: CASGSSHAYNEQFF. For the CDR3, the DNA is TGCGCCAGCGGGTCTTCCCATGCCTACAATGAGCAGTTCTTC.

This clonotype was recorded at least ten times. V and J are TRBV10-2 and TRBJ1-3; D not resolved. The germline gives CDR1 WSHSY, CDR2 SAAADI. This CDR3 has 13 amino acids. V lost 3 bases and J lost 4, with 7 bases in between. The CDR3: CASSDTLGNTIYF. The CDR3 nucleotides read TGCGCCAGCAGTGATACCCTGGGAAACACCATATATTTT.

J is TRBJ2-5 and V is TRBV19; 9 positions agree with TRBD1. The CDR3 is 16 amino acids. From germline, CDR1 is LNHDA and CDR2 SQIVND (reference sequence). Unmatched junction bases numbered 9, after V lost 3 bases and J lost 4 bases. CDR3 in amino acids: CASSIAGTGRIETQYF. CDR3 sequence (DNA): TGTGCCAGTAGTATCGCTGGGACAGGGAGGATAGAGACCCAGTACTTC.